What follows is one T cell receptor beta chain and its context. Its target is not known. Sequenced by immunoSEQ multiplex PCR; TCRdb stores in-frame clones only, minus some. The sample has about 180,000 clones; approximately 90% are singletons. The sample originates from a study of T cell responses to AZD1222 COVID-19 vaccine. CDR3 size: 14 residues. The germline CDR1 and CDR2 sequences are SGHRS and YFSETQ. J gave up 11 bases and V 0 bases, and 7 bases lay outside the gene matches. Whole-study results and caveats: Of the AZD1222 recipients, only five to seven were seropositive at baseline.

The sequenced sample was peripheral blood, obtained on day 0 of AZD1222 vaccination. This TCR derives from an adult in good health. The J gene is TRBJ1-4, the V gene TRBV5-1; 7 bases are shared with TRBD1. The CDR3 region is CASSLEGQTSKLFF. The CDR3 DNA follows: TGCGCCAGCAGCTTGGAGGGACAGACATCGAAACTGTTTTTT.